Described below is a single T cell receptor beta chain sequence and its context. Its antigen remains unknown. The length of the CDR3 is 13 residues. Per the germline V gene, CDR1 is LNHDA and CDR2 is SQIVND (reference sequence). V lost 9 bases, J lost 4 bases, and 16 bases lay in between. This specimen comes from a study of shared clonotypes between healthy human individuals. Original analysis: In the immunoSEQ data, sequences were junction-only and lacked quality scores, so filtering differed. Method: immunoSEQ multiplex PCR; TCRdb's copy keeps in-frame clones and lacks some. For V, J and clone size, that table is used; D and trimming come from the DNA. The sample has over a million clones; around 78% are singletons. General observations from the study: Estimated clonotype richness was generally higher in naive than memory subsets. Sequencing depth was expected to affect clonotype sharing among donors. In contrast to clonotypes shared by all four donors, non-shared clonotypes had lower generation probabilities.

The genes are TRBV19 and TRBJ2-7; D might be TRBD2 (6 bases). This sequence was found in a man aged 18-30 years in good health. Some clones in this sample may be carry-over from other donors' samples. Source material: memory CD4+ T cells from PBMCs. Subset reported: CD45RA-negative fraction. CDR3 DNA: TGTGCCAGCAGCTTAGTGGAGGGGTACGAGCAGTACTTC. It specifies CASSLVEGYEQYF.